The entry below describes one T cell receptor (beta chain). What it binds is not known. The junction and the germline gene differ at one end; a read error may be behind it. This record comes from a study of human thymus T cells. General observations from the study: The authors found apparently biased V and J gene usage in thymic and blood repertoires.

Per the germline V gene, CDR1 is MNHNS and CDR2 is SASEGT. This CDR3 has 14 residues. The donor group consisted of healthy Finnish infants who were having corrective surgery for congenital heart defects. All available leukocytes, rather than a set cell count, yielded the blood DNA. Libraries were prepared by immunoSEQ multiplex PCR; TCRdb keeps only in-frame clonotypes and omits some of them. The sample lists some 40,000 clones, 85% to 95% occurring once. This clonotype was sampled from a boy less than two years old with a congenital heart defect but otherwise immunologically healthy. The chain recombines TRBV6-1 with TRBJ1-1; D remains ambiguous. Specimen: blood. Written as DNA, the CDR3 is TGTGCCAGCAGGGTCGACCCTGGGAGCCCTGACGCTTTCTTT. This translates into CASRVDPGSPDAFF.